The 19 T cell receptor beta chains below come from one sample, sequenced in a study of long-term antiretroviral therapy in people with HIV. Survey level was the resolution at which the v3.0 immunoSEQ assay ran. The assay was immunoSEQ multiplex PCR, and TCRdb's table has in-frame clones only and misses some. Of around 35,000 clones detected, approximately 96% appear once; the ten largest clones hold around 2%. The sequencing used unsorted PBMCs, collected approximately 6.5 years after starting antiretroviral therapy. Source of these receptors: a man under 40 with HIV.

The J gene is TRBJ2-2, the V gene TRBV9, with D tentatively TRBD1 (5 bases). Germline V CDR1 and CDR2: SGDLS, YYNGEE. The CDR3 has 16 amino acids. V shed 2 bases and J shed 4 bases, with 15 bases lying between them. CDR3 coding DNA: TGTGCCAGCAGCGTTCCTACTTCGGACACCACCGGGGAGCTGTTTTTT. Translation: CASSVPTSDTTGELFF. Variable domain in full (rest from reference TRBV9 and TRBJ2-2): DSGVTQTPKHLITATGQRVTLRCSPRSGDLSVYWYQQSLDQGLQFLIQYYNGEERAKGNILERFSAQQFPDLHSELNLSSLELGDSALYFCASSVPTSDTTGELFFGEGSRLTVL.

The genes are TRBV2 and TRBJ2-7; unclear D gene. CDR1 and CDR2 (germline): SNHLY, FYNNEI. The length of the CDR3 is 15 residues. The germline V and J ends were trimmed by 1 base and 3 bases, with 13 bases remaining between them. CDR3 in amino acids: CASSEVGIVGYEQYF. The CDR3 DNA sequence: TGTGCCAGCAGTGAAGTTGGAATAGTGGGCTACGAGCAGTACTTC.

V usage is TRBV7-9 and J usage is TRBJ1-3; 7 bases line up with TRBD1. This CDR3 is built from 16 residues. Trimming cost V 4 bases and J 2 bases; bases outside gene matches: 8. Germline V gene sequence: CDR1 SEHNR, CDR2 FQNEAQ (reference sequence). DNA for the CDR3: TGTGCCAGCAGCTCATTGACAGGGTTCCCTGGAAACACCATATATTTT. Its translation: CASSSLTGFPGNTIYF.

The chain joins TRBV6-5 to TRBJ1-3; TRBD1 matches 7 bases. From germline, CDR1 is MNHEY and CDR2 SVGAGI. V dropped 6 bases and J dropped 3; count of bases not matched to a gene: 8. This CDR3 spans 15 amino acids. CDR3 sequence reads: CASSSTGMVGNTIYF. In DNA form, the CDR3 reads TGTGCCAGCAGCTCGACAGGGATGGTTGGAAACACCATATATTTT.

J is TRBJ2-5 and V is TRBV9; TRBD2 might be the D (6 bases). Trimming cost V 2 bases and J 5 bases, with 19 bases left between them. CDR1 SGDLS and CDR2 YYNGEE come from the germline V gene. This CDR3 spans 16 amino acids. Here the CDR3 reads CASSVEAGSPHETQYF. CDR3 nucleotides: TGTGCCAGCAGCGTCGAGGCGGGATCTCCTCACGAGACCCAGTACTTC.

CDR3 nucleotide sequence: TGTGCCAGCAGCCCCGGGACAGGGACATACGAGCAGTACTTC. Its translation is CASSPGTGTYEQYF. This chain uses TRBV16 with TRBJ2-7; 9 positions agree with TRBD1. CDR3 size: 14 residues. Germline assignment: CDR1 KGHSY and CDR2 FQNENV. The trim removed 4 bases at V and 4 bases at J, leaving 5 bases unmatched.

The V gene is TRBV6-6, the J gene TRBJ1-2; 8 bases are shared with TRBD1. Germline CDR1 is MNHNY and CDR2 is SVGAGI (reference sequence). CDR3 length: 14 residues. The V gene end was trimmed by 6 bases and the J gene end by 4 bases; junction bases not matched to a gene: 7. CDR3 nucleotide sequence: TGTGCCAGCAGCGCGGACAGGGCCCCCTATGGCTACACCTTC. This encodes CASSADRAPYGYTF.

This chain connects TRBV7-9 to TRBJ2-6; a possible D gene is TRBD2 (5 bases). The V end lost 10 bases, the J end lost 0 bases, and 16 bases lay between the germline ends. In germline, CDR1 is SEHNR, CDR2 FQNEAQ (reference sequence). The CDR3 has 16 residues. Here the CDR3 DNA reads TGTGCCATGGGCGGGTGGGCCCACTCTGGGGCCAACGTCCTGACTTTC. Translated: CAMGGWAHSGANVLTF. Filled out from reference TRBV7-9 and TRBJ2-6, the complete variable domain reads DTGVSQNPRHKITKRGQNVTFRCDPISEHNRLYWYRQTLGQGPEFLTYFQNEAQLEKSRLLSDRFSAERPKGSFSTLEIQRTEQGDSAMYLCAMGGWAHSGANVLTFGAGSRLTVL.

The CDR3 DNA is TGTGCCTTGCGGGACAGCATGAACACTGAAGCTTTCTTT. Its translation: CALRDSMNTEAFF. The chain is built from TRBV10-3 and TRBJ1-1; 7 nucleotides match TRBD1. V lost 11 bases, J lost 0 bases, and 6 bases stayed unmatched. Germline lookup yields CDR1 ENHRY and CDR2 SYGVKD. The CDR3 contains 13 residues.

This chain joins TRBV19 and TRBJ2-1; D is unresolved. This CDR3 is 12 amino acids long. Trimming removed 5 bases at V and 13 bases at J, with 15 bases between. CDR1 and CDR2 (germline): LNHDA, SQIVND (reference sequence). In DNA form, the CDR3 reads TGTGCCAGTAGTTTCTACCGAGACCCACAGTTCTTC. This translates into CASSFYRDPQFF.

V usage is TRBV23-1 and J usage is TRBJ2-6; D not certain. TRBV23-1 counts as an open reading frame of uncertain function. V dropped 8 bases and J dropped 0 bases, with 11 bases sitting between them. The CDR3 totals 15 residues. CDR3 DNA: TGCGCCAGCTACGGGCTGAACTCTGGGGCCAACGTCCTGACTTTC. Translated, it gives CASYGLNSGANVLTF.

V usage is TRBV25-1 and J usage is TRBJ2-7; D gene uncertain. The germline gives CDR1 MGHDK, CDR2 SYGVNS. The CDR3 is 14 residues long. V was clipped by 3 bases and J by 1 base, with 10 bases between them. The CDR3 sequence: CASSEGGGSYEQYF. CDR3 sequence (DNA): TGTGCCAGCAGTGAGGGTGGTGGTTCCTACGAGCAGTACTTC.

V is TRBV6-1 and J is TRBJ1-6; no reliable D call. The V end was cut by 7 bases, the J end by 0 bases, with 7 bases between. The CDR3 runs 14 residues. Germline CDR1 is MNHNS and CDR2 is SASEGT. CDR3 nucleotides: TGTGCCAGCAAAGGTGGCTCCTATAATTCACCCCTCCACTTT. Its protein product is CASKGGSYNSPLHF.

This clone appeared a single time. The chain links TRBV4-2 to TRBJ1-5; D is unclear. V lost 1 base and J 1 base, leaving 8 bases between the germline ends. Germline V lookup: CDR1 LGHNA, CDR2 YNFKEQ. The CDR3 contains 15 residues. The chain's CDR3 is CASSQGPESNQPQHF. The CDR3 bases are TGTGCCAGCAGCCAAGGTCCGGAGAGCAATCAGCCCCAGCATTTT.

On this clone itself: This specimen includes other DNA sequences encoding the same CDR3. The chain has TRBV5-1 and TRBJ2-7; D gene ambiguous. Germline loops: CDR1 SGHRS, CDR2 YFSETQ. V was shortened by 0 bases and J by 4 bases, with 2 bases between the two germline ends. CDR3 length equals 11 residues. CDR3 sequence reads: CASSLGYEQYF. The CDR3 region has the DNA TGCGCCAGCAGCTTGGGTTACGAGCAGTACTTC.

The chain is built from TRBV27 and TRBJ2-3; D perhaps matches TRBD1 (5 bases). V was clipped by 2 bases and J by 0 bases, with 9 bases between them. Per the germline V gene, CDR1 is MNHEY and CDR2 is SMNVEV (reference sequence). This CDR3 spans 15 amino acids. CDR3 bases: TGTGCCAGCAGTTTAGGGGCCTTCAGCACAGATACGCAGTATTTT. It specifies CASSLGAFSTDTQYF.

This chain connects TRBV7-8 to TRBJ2-1; maybe TRBD2 (5 bases). The CDR3 is made up of 15 amino acids. Germline V gene data show CDR1 as SGHVS and CDR2 as FQNEAQ. Trimming removed 1 base at V and 6 bases at J, with 13 bases between. The CDR3 is CASSLVRVLGNEQFF. Written as DNA, the CDR3 is TGTGCCAGCAGCTTAGTGAGGGTATTGGGCAATGAGCAGTTCTTC.

The genes are TRBV10-3 and TRBJ1-6; the D gene is possibly TRBD1 (5 bases). Per the germline V gene, CDR1 is ENHRY and CDR2 is SYGVKD. The CDR3 totals 14 residues. The ends were cut back, 7 bases at V and 5 bases at J, with 12 bases in the middle. The CDR3 nucleotides are TGTGCCATCACCGGGGACTCAGATAATTCACCCCTCCACTTT. Translated, it gives CAITGDSDNSPLHF.

This clone was recorded once. The chain has TRBV2 and TRBJ2-7; D gene ambiguous. The V gene lost 3 bases and the J gene lost 5 bases, with 8 bases spanning the gap. The CDR3 runs to 12 residues. CDR1 is SNHLY and CDR2 is FYNNEI in the germline V gene. The CDR3 sequence: CASSDIRDEQYF. The CDR3 DNA reads TGTGCCAGCAGTGATATTAGGGACGAGCAGTACTTC.